This TCR beta chain originates from a study of blood T cell repertoires in COVID-19. At the level of the study: Samples came from the United States, Italy and Spain, spanning acute and convalescent COVID-19. From T cells, B-cell-depleted T cells, or PBMCs came the material, which was cDNA or gDNA.

The table lists this clone with a few counts. In the source study's methods: Amplification with reference gene primers provided the estimates of nucleated cell counts. Sequencing used immunoSEQ multiplex PCR; TCRdb keeps in-frame clones, though not all of them. The DNA was the basis for D and trimming; V, J and clone size are from that table. The sample lists about 150,000 clones, more than 80% occurring once. The CDR3 covers 16 residues. V dropped 5 bases and J dropped 5; count of bases not matched to a gene: 13. The V gene's germline CDR1 is SGHRS and CDR2 YFSETQ. The genes are TRBV5-1 and TRBJ1-5; 7 positions agree with TRBD1. The specimen sequenced was peripheral blood. The clonotype comes from a woman aged 55-70 years with active COVID-19. The CDR3 DNA sequence: TGCGCCAGCAGGCGTCCACAGGGGCGGCTCCATCAGCCCCAGCATTTT. This translates into CASRRPQGRLHQPQHF.